What follows are 5 T cell receptor beta chains derived from one specimen sequenced in a study of T-cell reconstitution after alpha-beta-depleted transplantation in children. Preparing the TCRbeta library involved the use of unique molecular identifiers. TCRdb called the PCR reads again in MiXCR, with one record for every CDR3 protein. This table holds some 550,000 distinct CDR3 sequences, around 19% found once. The sample here was PBMCs from the stem cell graft donor, taken from the stem cell graft. The receptors originated from a human donor who donated a stem cell graft to a child with acute lymphoblastic leukemia.

CDR3 sequence: CSAPAELAGGYNEQFF. CDR3 nucleotide sequence: TGCAGTGCCCCTGCGGAACTAGCGGGGGGCTACAATGAGCAGTTCTTC. J is TRBJ2-1 and V is TRBV20-1; 12 nucleotides align to TRBD2. The germline V gene has CDR1 DFQATT and CDR2 SNEGSKA (reference sequence). CDR3 length equals 16 residues. Losses at the gene ends were 6 bases for V and 3 bases for J; bases not matched to a gene: 9.

This clonotype was observed at least ten times. The chain has TRBV5-6 and TRBJ1-1; D is perhaps TRBD1 (5 bases). The V gene lost 7 bases and the J gene lost 5 bases, with 15 bases spanning the gap. The CDR3 contains 13 residues. Germline CDR1 and CDR2: SGHDT and YYEEEE. In nucleotides, the CDR3 is TGTGCCAGCTCTGGGGGGGGAGGGACTGAAGCTTTCTTT. This encodes CASSGGGGTEAFF.

The J gene is TRBJ2-1, the V gene TRBV6-1, with a possible D match to TRBD2 (6 bases). Trimming cost V 2 bases and J 7 bases, with 12 bases left between them. From germline, CDR1 is MNHNS and CDR2 SASEGT. The CDR3 is 14 amino acids. DNA of the CDR3: TGTGCCAGCAGTGAATCGGGACTCCAGAATGAGCAGTTCTTC. It codes for CASSESGLQNEQFF.

This chain connects TRBV18 to TRBJ1-2; TRBD1 might be the D (6 bases). The CDR3 consists of 16 residues. The ends were cut back, 0 bases at V and 3 bases at J, with 14 bases in the middle. The germline CDR1 and CDR2 sequences are KGHSH and LQKENI. CDR3 DNA sequence: TGTGCCAGCTCACCACCCAGGACAGAAAGTCACTATGGCTACACCTTC. Translated, it gives CASSPPRTESHYGYTF.

The rearrangement links TRBV6-4 to TRBJ1-2, with a possible D match to TRBD1 (6 bases). Germline CDR1 and CDR2: MRHNA and SNTAGT. The V gene lost 3 bases and the J gene lost 8 bases, with 16 bases spanning the gap. This CDR3 region has 14 residues. The CDR3 here is CASSEGSGAKGYTF. As DNA, the CDR3 is TGTGCCAGCAGTGAGGGATCAGGGGCCAAGGGCTACACCTTC.